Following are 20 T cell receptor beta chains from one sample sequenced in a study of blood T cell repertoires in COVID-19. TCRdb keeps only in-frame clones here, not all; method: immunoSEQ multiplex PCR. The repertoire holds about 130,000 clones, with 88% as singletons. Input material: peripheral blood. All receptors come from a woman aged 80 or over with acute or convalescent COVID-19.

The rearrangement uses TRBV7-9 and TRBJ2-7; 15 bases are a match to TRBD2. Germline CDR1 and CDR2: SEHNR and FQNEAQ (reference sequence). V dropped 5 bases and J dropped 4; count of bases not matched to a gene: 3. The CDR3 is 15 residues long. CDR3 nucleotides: TGTGCCAGCAGCCGGACTAGCGGGAGGGAGTACGAGCAGTACTTC. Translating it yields CASSRTSGREYEQYF.

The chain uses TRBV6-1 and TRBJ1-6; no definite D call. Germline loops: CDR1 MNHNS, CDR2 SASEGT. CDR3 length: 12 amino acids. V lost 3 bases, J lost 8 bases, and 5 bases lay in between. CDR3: CASSESDSPLHF. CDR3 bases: TGTGCCAGCAGTGAGAGTGATTCACCCCTCCACTTT.

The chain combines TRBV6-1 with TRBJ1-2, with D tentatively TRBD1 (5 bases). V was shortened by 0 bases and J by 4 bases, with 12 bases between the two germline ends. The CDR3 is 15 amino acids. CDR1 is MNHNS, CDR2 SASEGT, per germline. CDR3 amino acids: CASSEARWGLYGYTF. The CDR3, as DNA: TGTGCCAGCAGTGAAGCGCGTTGGGGACTCTATGGCTACACCTTC.

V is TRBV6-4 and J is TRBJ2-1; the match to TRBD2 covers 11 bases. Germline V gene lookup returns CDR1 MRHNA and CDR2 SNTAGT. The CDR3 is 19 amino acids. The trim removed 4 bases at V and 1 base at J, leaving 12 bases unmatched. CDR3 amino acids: CASSAIPPLAGGSYNEQFF. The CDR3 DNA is TGTGCCAGCAGTGCAATCCCGCCTCTAGCGGGGGGATCCTACAATGAGCAGTTCTTC.

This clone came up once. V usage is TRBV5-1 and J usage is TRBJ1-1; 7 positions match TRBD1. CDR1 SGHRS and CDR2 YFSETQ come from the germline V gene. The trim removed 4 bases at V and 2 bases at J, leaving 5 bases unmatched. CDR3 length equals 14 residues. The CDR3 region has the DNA TGCGCCAGCAGCCAAAGACAGGGAAACACTGAAGCTTTCTTT. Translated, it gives CASSQRQGNTEAFF.

The CDR3 loop reads CASSELGLASTDTQYF. The CDR3 coding sequence is TGTGCCAGCAGCGAACTCGGACTAGCGAGCACAGATACGCAGTATTTT. The J gene is TRBJ2-3, the V gene TRBV9; 9 bases fit TRBD2. V shed 3 bases and J 0 bases; nucleotides not matched to a gene: 5. The germline CDR1 and CDR2 sequences are SGDLS and YYNGEE. The CDR3 runs to 16 residues.

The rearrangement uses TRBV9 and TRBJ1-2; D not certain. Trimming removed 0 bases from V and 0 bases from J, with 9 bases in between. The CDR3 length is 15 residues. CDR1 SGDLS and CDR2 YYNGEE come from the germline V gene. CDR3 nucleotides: TGTGCCAGCAGCGTAGAATGGAGGGCTAACTATGGCTACACCTTC. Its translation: CASSVEWRANYGYTF.

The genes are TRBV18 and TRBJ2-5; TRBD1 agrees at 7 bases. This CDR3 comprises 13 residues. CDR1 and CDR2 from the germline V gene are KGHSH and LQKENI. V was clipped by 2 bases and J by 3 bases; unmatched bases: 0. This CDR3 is CASSPGTEETQYF. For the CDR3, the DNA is TGTGCCAGCTCACCAGGGACAGAAGAGACCCAGTACTTC.

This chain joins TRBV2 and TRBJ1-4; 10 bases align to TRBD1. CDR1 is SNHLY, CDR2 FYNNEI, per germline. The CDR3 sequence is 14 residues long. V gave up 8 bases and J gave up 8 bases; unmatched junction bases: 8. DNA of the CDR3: TGTGCCAGCCTCCTGGGACAGGGGAAAGAAAAACTGTTTTTT. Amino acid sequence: CASLLGQGKEKLFF.

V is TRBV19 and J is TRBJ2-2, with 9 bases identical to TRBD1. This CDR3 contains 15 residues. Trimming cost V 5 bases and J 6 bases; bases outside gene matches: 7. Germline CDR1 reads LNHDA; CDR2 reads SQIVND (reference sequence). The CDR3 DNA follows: TGTGCCAGTAGTGGACAGGGGATTGAAGCCGGGGAGCTGTTTTTT. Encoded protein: CASSGQGIEAGELFF. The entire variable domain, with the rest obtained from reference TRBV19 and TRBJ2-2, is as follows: DGGITQSPKYLFRKEGQNVTLSCEQNLNHDAMYWYRQDPGQGLRLIYYSQIVNDFQKGDIAEGYSVSREKKESFPLTVTSAQKNPTAFYLCASSGQGIEAGELFFGEGSRLTVL.

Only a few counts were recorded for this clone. The CDR3 loop reads CASRRLGTGNYGYTF. The CDR3 bases are TGTGCCAGCAGGCGTCTCGGGACAGGGAACTATGGCTACACCTTC. V is TRBV6-5 and J is TRBJ1-2; 9 positions match TRBD1. The V gene's germline CDR1 is MNHEY and CDR2 SVGAGI. J gave up 2 bases and V 6 bases, and 7 bases lay outside the gene matches. CDR3 length: 15 amino acids.

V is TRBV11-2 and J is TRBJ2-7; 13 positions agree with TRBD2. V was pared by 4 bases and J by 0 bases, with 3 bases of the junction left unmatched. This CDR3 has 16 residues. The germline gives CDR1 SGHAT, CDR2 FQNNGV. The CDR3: CASSWRTSGSSYEQYF. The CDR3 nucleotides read TGTGCCAGCAGCTGGCGGACTAGCGGGAGCTCCTACGAGCAGTACTTC.

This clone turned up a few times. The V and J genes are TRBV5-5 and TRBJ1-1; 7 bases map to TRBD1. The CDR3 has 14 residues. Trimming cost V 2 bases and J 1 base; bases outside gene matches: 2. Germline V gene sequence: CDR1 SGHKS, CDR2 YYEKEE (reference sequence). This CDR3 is CASSFGTANTEAFF. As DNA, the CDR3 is TGTGCCAGCAGCTTCGGGACAGCGAACACTGAAGCTTTCTTT.

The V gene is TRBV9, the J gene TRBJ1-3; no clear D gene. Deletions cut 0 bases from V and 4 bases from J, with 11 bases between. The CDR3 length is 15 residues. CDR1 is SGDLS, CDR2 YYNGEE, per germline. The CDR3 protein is CASSVAQGRGNTIYF. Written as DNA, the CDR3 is TGTGCCAGCAGCGTAGCTCAAGGGAGGGGAAACACCATATATTTT.

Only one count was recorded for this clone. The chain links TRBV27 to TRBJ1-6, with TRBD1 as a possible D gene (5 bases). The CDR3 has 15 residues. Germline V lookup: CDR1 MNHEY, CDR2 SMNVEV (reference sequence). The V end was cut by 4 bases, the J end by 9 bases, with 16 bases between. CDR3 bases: TGTGCCAGCAGTTACCTAACAGGTTCTAGTTCACCCCTCCACTTT. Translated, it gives CASSYLTGSSSPLHF.

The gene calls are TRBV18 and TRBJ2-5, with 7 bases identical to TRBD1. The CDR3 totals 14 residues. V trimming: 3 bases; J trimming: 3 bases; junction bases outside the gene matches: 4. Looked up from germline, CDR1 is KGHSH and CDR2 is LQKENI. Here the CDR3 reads CASSPRDSKETQYF. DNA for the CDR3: TGTGCCAGCTCACCCCGGGACAGCAAAGAGACCCAGTACTTC.

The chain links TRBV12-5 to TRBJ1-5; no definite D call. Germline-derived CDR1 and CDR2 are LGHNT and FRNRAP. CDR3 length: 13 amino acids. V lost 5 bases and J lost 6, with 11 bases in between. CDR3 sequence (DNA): TGTGCTAGTGGTCCCTACTCTGGTCAGCCCCAGCATTTT. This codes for CASGPYSGQPQHF.

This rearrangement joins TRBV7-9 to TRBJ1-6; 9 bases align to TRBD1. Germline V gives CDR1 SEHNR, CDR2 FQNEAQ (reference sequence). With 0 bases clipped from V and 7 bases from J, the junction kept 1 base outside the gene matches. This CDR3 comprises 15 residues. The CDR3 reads CASSLAGQGNSPLHF. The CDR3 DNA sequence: TGTGCCAGCAGCTTAGCGGGACAGGGAAATTCACCCCTCCACTTT.

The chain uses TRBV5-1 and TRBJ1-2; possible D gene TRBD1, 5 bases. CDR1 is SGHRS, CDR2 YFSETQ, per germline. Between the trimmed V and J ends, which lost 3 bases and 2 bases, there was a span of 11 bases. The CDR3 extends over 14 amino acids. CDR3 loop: CASSWGETNYGYTF. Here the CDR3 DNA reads TGCGCCAGCAGCTGGGGGGAAACGAACTATGGCTACACCTTC.

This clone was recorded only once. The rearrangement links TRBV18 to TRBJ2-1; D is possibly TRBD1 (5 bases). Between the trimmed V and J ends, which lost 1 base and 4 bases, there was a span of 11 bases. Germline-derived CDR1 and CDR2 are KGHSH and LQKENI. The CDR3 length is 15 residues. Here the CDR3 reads CASSPRQGSYNEQFF. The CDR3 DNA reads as TGTGCCAGCTCACCACGGCAGGGCTCATACAATGAGCAGTTCTTC.